Following are 26 T cell receptor beta chains from one sample sequenced in a study of cytomegalovirus exposure and HLA in healthy donors. In the PCR, 60 Vbeta and 13 Jbeta primers were used. Measured with immunoSEQ multiplex PCR; TCRdb has only the in-frame clones, and not every one. The data contain approximately 190,000 clones, 80% to 85% of them singletons. What was sequenced was PBMCs. Receptor source: a boy aged 10-17 years in good health and CMV-seronegative.

This chain connects TRBV9 to TRBJ1-4; no clear D. Between the trimmed V and J ends, which lost 0 bases and 7 bases, there was a span of 10 bases. Germline V gives CDR1 SGDLS, CDR2 YYNGEE. The CDR3 consists of 14 residues. The CDR3 spells CASSVGAVGEKLFF. Written as DNA, the CDR3 is TGTGCCAGCAGCGTAGGGGCAGTAGGTGAAAAACTGTTTTTT.

V is TRBV6-5 and J is TRBJ2-3, with D possibly being TRBD1 (6 bases). Germline CDR1 and CDR2: MNHEY and SVGAGI. This CDR3 has 16 residues. V was cut by 4 bases and J by 6 bases, with 20 bases left in between. The CDR3 coding sequence is TGTGCCAGCAGTTCCCGGGCCCTGGGGGCCATTGATACGCAGTATTTT. Amino acids: CASSSRALGAIDTQYF.

V and J are TRBV6-5 and TRBJ1-1, with 7 bases lining up with TRBD1. Germline values: CDR1 MNHEY, CDR2 SVGAGI. This CDR3 contains 14 residues. V was pared by 5 bases and J by 4 bases, with 7 bases of the junction left unmatched. The CDR3, as DNA: TGTGCCAGCAGTCGGAGAGGGGGCGGCACTGAAGCTTTCTTT. Its translation: CASSRRGGGTEAFF.

This chain connects TRBV21-1 to TRBJ2-6; the table assigns TRBD2, which was not confirmed against the DNA. TRBV21-1 is marked as a pseudogene. The CDR3 has 15 residues. The CDR3 DNA sequence: TGTGCCAGCAGCAAATTTCTCTCTGGGGCCAACGTCCTGACTTTC. This translates into CASSKFLSGANVLTF.

This clone was seen a single time. This sequence joins TRBV27 and TRBJ2-7, with 7 bases that match TRBD2. The CDR3 loop spans 15 amino acids. Germline trimming cut 4 bases from V and 3 bases from J; bases unmatched to any gene: 9. Germline assignment: CDR1 MNHEY and CDR2 SMNVEV (reference sequence). The CDR3 coding sequence is TGTGCCAGCAGTTCATTAGCGGGTAAACACTACGAGCAGTACTTC. Its translation: CASSSLAGKHYEQYF.

The chain uses TRBV5-1 and TRBJ2-2; a possible D gene is TRBD2 (6 bases). Germline V lookup: CDR1 SGHRS, CDR2 YFSETQ. Trimming left V 2 bases short and J 7 bases short, with 18 bases between. The CDR3 extends over 16 amino acids. The CDR3 is CASSFVLLAQNGELFF. The CDR3 region has the DNA TGCGCCAGCAGCTTCGTGCTACTAGCTCAGAACGGGGAGCTGTTTTTT.

This clone showed up just a few times. The chain uses TRBV7-8 and TRBJ2-7, with TRBD1 identical over 7 bases. Trimming took 5 bases from V and 5 from J; bases not matched to a gene: 6. This CDR3 is 13 amino acids long. The germline V gene has CDR1 SGHVS and CDR2 FQNEAQ. CDR3 nucleotide sequence: TGTGCCAGCAGCCGACAGGGAGTGGACGAGCAGTACTTC. This codes for CASSRQGVDEQYF.

This clone appeared a few times. The V gene is TRBV6-4, the J gene TRBJ2-1; 9 bases match TRBD1. The CDR3 spans 16 residues. Germline-derived CDR1 and CDR2 are MRHNA and SNTAGT. The ends lost 2 bases at V and 7 bases at J; junction bases unmatched: 9. In DNA, the CDR3 is TGTGCCAGCAGTGACAGGGGGGGACAGGGATATAATGAGCAGTTCTTC. This gives the protein CASSDRGGQGYNEQFF.

The gene calls are TRBV6-4 and TRBJ2-1, with 11 bases lining up with TRBD2. Trimming took 2 bases from V and 6 from J; bases not matched to a gene: 3. Per germline, CDR1 MRHNA and CDR2 SNTAGT. The CDR3 is 15 amino acids. CDR3 loop: CASSDDLAGGNEQFF. For the CDR3, the DNA is TGTGCCAGCAGTGACGACCTAGCGGGAGGCAATGAGCAGTTCTTC.

The chain couples TRBV28 to TRBJ1-2, with D tentatively TRBD1 (5 bases). Trimming took 6 bases from V and 8 from J, leaving 13 bases between them. This CDR3 is 12 amino acids long. Germline V lookup: CDR1 MDHEN, CDR2 SYDVKM. CDR3 bases: TGTGCCAGCAGCTCGGCAGGGTCGGGCTACACCTTC. It specifies CASSSAGSGYTF.

This rearrangement joins TRBV19 to TRBJ1-5, with D possibly matching TRBD1 (6 bases). Germline CDR1 is LNHDA and CDR2 is SQIVND (reference sequence). V dropped 2 bases and J dropped 0 bases, with 11 bases sitting between them. The CDR3 contains 16 residues. The CDR3 reads CASSIPTGNSNQPQHF. DNA for the CDR3: TGTGCCAGTAGTATACCCACAGGGAATAGCAATCAGCCCCAGCATTTT.

A few counts support this clone. This chain joins TRBV6-4 and TRBJ2-2; no clear D gene. Deletions cut 2 bases from V and 0 bases from J, with 10 bases between. Germline loops: CDR1 MRHNA, CDR2 SNTAGT. This CDR3 spans 16 amino acids. The CDR3 nucleotides read TGTGCCAGCAGTGACAGCAACCCCTCGAACACCGGGGAGCTGTTTTTT. This gives the protein CASSDSNPSNTGELFF.

The chain employs TRBV30 and TRBJ2-2; D is undetermined. The CDR3 consists of 12 residues. Germline values: CDR1 GTSNPN, CDR2 SVGIG (reference sequence). Between the trimmed V and J ends, which lost 5 bases and 5 bases, there was a span of 9 bases. CDR3 bases: TGTGCCTGGGCCTCGGAGACCGGGGAGCTGTTTTTT. This gives the protein CAWASETGELFF.

The rearrangement uses TRBV15 and TRBJ2-3; 8 nucleotides align to TRBD1. CDR3 length equals 13 residues. From germline, CDR1 is LNHNV and CDR2 YYDKDF (reference sequence). Unmatched junction bases numbered 3, after V lost 8 bases and J lost 2 bases. The CDR3 nucleotides are TGTGCCACCTGGGACAGGCCCACAGATACGCAGTATTTT. This encodes CATWDRPTDTQYF.

The J gene is TRBJ1-5, the V gene TRBV7-2, with 9 bases matching TRBD1. Germline V CDR1 and CDR2: SGHTA, FQGNSA. Losses at the gene ends were 3 bases for V and 4 bases for J; bases not matched to a gene: 7. The CDR3 runs 16 residues. The CDR3 bases are TGTGCCAGCAGCTTCCGTACAGGGGGCCCTAATCAGCCCCAGCATTTT. As protein: CASSFRTGGPNQPQHF.

This clone appeared a few times. J is TRBJ2-5 and V is TRBV7-9; D not certain. CDR1 and CDR2 from the germline V gene are SEHNR and FQNEAQ (reference sequence). The CDR3 runs 13 residues. V was cut by 4 bases and J by 5 bases, with 11 bases left in between. The CDR3 region is CASSSLIGETQYF. The CDR3 nucleotides read TGTGCCAGCAGCTCCCTTATCGGGGAGACCCAGTACTTC.

The chain has TRBV9 and TRBJ2-3, with 10 bases matching TRBD2. There are 18 residues in the CDR3. Germline-derived CDR1 and CDR2 are SGDLS and YYNGEE. V lost 1 base and J lost 0; bases outside the gene matches: 8. CDR3 amino acids: CASSVSSGGPTSTDTQYF. The CDR3 DNA reads as TGTGCCAGCAGCGTATCTAGCGGGGGACCTACTAGCACAGATACGCAGTATTTT.

V usage is TRBV4-3 and J usage is TRBJ2-2, with D perhaps matching TRBD2 (5 bases). V was shortened by 1 base and J by 5 bases, with 14 bases between the two germline ends. Per the germline V gene, CDR1 is LGHNA and CDR2 is YSLEER. There are 16 residues in the CDR3. The CDR3 protein is CASSQGPTRVTGELFF. The CDR3 bases are TGCGCCAGCAGCCAAGGGCCCACGAGGGTAACCGGGGAGCTGTTTTTT.

This clone was detected only a few times. The chain uses TRBV6-5 and TRBJ2-1, with TRBD1 matching 8 bases. Germline V gene data show CDR1 as MNHEY and CDR2 as SVGAGI. V was pared by 5 bases and J by 5 bases, with 8 bases of the junction left unmatched. This CDR3 spans 15 amino acids. The DNA of the CDR3 is TGTGCCAGCAGTGGCCGGGACAGGTTCAACAATGAGCAGTTCTTC. The encoded protein is CASSGRDRFNNEQFF.

The CDR3 nucleotides read TGTGCCAGCAGCTTAACGGGGGACACCCGTCAGTACTTC. It is translated as CASSLTGDTRQYF. The chain joins TRBV7-3 to TRBJ2-5; D is possibly TRBD1 (6 bases). This CDR3 has 13 residues. V lost 0 bases and J lost 11, with 13 bases in between. Germline CDR1 and CDR2: SGHTA and FQGTGA.

For this clone: Sequence at one end of the junction differs from germline and may be a read error. This chain links TRBV7-8 with TRBJ2-3; 10 bases are a match to TRBD1. CDR3 length equals 17 residues. The V gene's germline CDR1 is SGHVS and CDR2 FQNEAQ. CDR3 sequence reads: CASSLGSTGGSSDTQYF. Written as DNA, the CDR3 is TGTGCCAGCAGTTTAGGGTCGACAGGGGGCAGTTCCGATACGCAGTATTTT. Using reference TRBV7-8 and TRBJ2-3 for the parts outside the CDR3, the full variable domain is GAGVSQSPRYKVAKRGQDVALRCDPISGHVSLFWYQQALGQGPEFLTYFQNEAQLDKSGLPSDRFFAERPEGSVSTLKIQRTQQEDSAVYLCASSLGSTGGSSDTQYFGPGTRLTVL.

The chain is built from TRBV19 and TRBJ2-2; 9 bases agree with TRBD2. V shed 6 bases and J 7 bases; nucleotides not matched to a gene: 12. CDR1 is LNHDA, CDR2 SQIVND, per germline (reference sequence). This CDR3 has 16 residues. In nucleotides, the CDR3 is TGTGCCAGTAGGGGGGGAGCGGGGGGCGATATCGGGGAGCTGTTTTTT. Amino acids: CASRGGAGGDIGELFF. The full variable domain, its missing parts supplied by reference TRBV19 and TRBJ2-2, is DGGITQSPKYLFRKEGQNVTLSCEQNLNHDAMYWYRQDPGQGLRLIYYSQIVNDFQKGDIAEGYSVSREKKESFPLTVTSAQKNPTAFYLCASRGGAGGDIGELFFGEGSRLTVL.

V is TRBV15 and J is TRBJ1-4; D gene uncertain. Germline CDR1 and CDR2: LNHNV and YYDKDF (reference sequence). V was cut by 1 base and J by 3 bases, with 9 bases left in between. The CDR3 is made up of 15 amino acids. The CDR3 nucleotides are TGTGCCACCAGCAGAGTCGGGTCGGCTAATGAAAAACTGTTTTTT. Its protein is CATSRVGSANEKLFF.

The chain joins TRBV6-1 to TRBJ1-3; D might be TRBD1 (6 bases). The V gene's germline CDR1 is MNHNS and CDR2 SASEGT. This CDR3 comprises 14 residues. The V gene lost 7 bases and the J gene lost 2 bases, with 12 bases spanning the gap. CDR3 coding DNA: TGTGCCAGCACCCAGGGGATTCCTGGAAACACCATATATTTT. It specifies CASTQGIPGNTIYF.

J is TRBJ2-2 and V is TRBV5-6; D unclear. The CDR3 loop spans 13 amino acids. Germline lookup yields CDR1 SGHDT and CDR2 YYEEEE. Trimming left V 4 bases short and J 4 bases short, with 8 bases between. Written as DNA, the CDR3 is TGTGCCAGCAGCACCAGGTTCACCGGGGAGCTGTTTTTT. Translated: CASSTRFTGELFF.

The chain is built from TRBV5-1 and TRBJ1-1; TRBD1 agrees at 7 bases. The CDR3 sequence is 14 residues long. Trimming removed 5 bases from V and 0 bases from J; junction bases left unmatched: 4. The germline V gene encodes CDR1 SGHRS and CDR2 YFSETQ. The CDR3: CASRTGHLNTEAFF. The DNA for the CDR3 is TGCGCCAGCAGGACAGGGCACCTGAACACTGAAGCTTTCTTT.